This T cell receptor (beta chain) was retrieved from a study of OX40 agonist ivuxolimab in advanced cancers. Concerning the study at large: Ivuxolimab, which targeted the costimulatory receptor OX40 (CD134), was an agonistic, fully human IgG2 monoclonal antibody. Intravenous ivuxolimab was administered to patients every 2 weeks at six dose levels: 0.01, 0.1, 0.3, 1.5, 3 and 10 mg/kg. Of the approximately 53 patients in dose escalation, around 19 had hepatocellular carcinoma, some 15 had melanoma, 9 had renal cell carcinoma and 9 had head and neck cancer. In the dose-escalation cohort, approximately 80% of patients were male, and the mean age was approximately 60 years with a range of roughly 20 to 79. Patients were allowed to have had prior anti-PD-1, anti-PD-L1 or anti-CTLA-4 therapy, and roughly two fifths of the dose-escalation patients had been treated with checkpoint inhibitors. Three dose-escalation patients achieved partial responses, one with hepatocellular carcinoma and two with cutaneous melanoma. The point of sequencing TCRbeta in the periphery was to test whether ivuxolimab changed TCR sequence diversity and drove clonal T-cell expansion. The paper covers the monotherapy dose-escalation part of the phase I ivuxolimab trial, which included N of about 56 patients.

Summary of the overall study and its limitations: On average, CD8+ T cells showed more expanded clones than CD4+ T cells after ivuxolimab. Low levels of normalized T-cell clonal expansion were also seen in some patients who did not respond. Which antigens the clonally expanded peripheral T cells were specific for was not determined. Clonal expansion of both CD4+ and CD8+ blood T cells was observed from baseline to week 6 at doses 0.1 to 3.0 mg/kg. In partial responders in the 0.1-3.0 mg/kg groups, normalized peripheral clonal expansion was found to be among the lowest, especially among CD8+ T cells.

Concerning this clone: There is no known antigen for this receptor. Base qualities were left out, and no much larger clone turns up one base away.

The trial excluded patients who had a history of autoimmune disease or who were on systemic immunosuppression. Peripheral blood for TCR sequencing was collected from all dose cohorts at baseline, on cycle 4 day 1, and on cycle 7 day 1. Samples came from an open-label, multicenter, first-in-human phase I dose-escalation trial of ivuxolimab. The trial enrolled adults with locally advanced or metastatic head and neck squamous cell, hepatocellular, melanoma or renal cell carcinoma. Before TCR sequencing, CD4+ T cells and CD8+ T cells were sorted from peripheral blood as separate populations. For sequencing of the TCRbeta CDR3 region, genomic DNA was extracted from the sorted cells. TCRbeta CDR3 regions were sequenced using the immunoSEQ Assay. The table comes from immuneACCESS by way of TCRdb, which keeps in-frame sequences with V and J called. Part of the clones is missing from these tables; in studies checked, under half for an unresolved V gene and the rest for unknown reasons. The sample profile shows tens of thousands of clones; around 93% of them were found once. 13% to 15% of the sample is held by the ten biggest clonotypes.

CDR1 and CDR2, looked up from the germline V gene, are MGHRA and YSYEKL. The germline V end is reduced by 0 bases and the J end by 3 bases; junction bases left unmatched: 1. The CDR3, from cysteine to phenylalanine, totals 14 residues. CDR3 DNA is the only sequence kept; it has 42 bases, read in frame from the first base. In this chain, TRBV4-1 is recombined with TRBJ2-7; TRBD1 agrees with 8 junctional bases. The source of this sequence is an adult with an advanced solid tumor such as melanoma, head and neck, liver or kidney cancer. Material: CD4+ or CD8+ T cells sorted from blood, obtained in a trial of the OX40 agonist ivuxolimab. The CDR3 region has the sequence CASSQEGQGYEQYF. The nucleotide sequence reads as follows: TGCGCCAGCAGCCAAGAAGGACAGGGCTACGAGCAGTACTTC.